The rows below give T cell receptor beta chains drawn from one sample of a study of cytomegalovirus exposure and HLA in healthy donors. Some clones are missing from TCRdb's copy, which holds only in-frame ones; the method was immunoSEQ multiplex PCR. Of about 96,000 clones in the sample, 65% to 75% are singletons; the top ten hold around 14%. The sample taken for sequencing was PBMCs. These receptors were collected from a woman in her 70s in good health and CMV-seropositive. Both conserved end residues are trimmed from each CDR3.

TRBJ2-1	TRBV7-7	ASSFGVWNEQF
TRBJ2-7	TRBV21-1	ASSKIVGTGGHEQY
TRBJ2-3	TRBV29-1	SVIQGTDTQY
TRBJ2-3	TRBV5-1	ASLAGSSTDTQY
TRBJ2-7	TRBV5-4	ASSASRGFAYEQY
TRBJ1-4	TRBV5-1	ASSSQGISEKLF
TRBJ2-2	TRBV7-9	ASSSRGGARTGELF
TRBJ1-2	TRBV10-3	AIRTGANYGYT
TRBJ1-6	TRBV9	ASSVAGRGDSPLH
TRBJ1-1	TRBV7-7	ASKGQGDTEAF
TRBJ2-3	TRBV29-1	SSGHLDTQY
TRBJ1-1	TRBV5-4	ASSFELLNTEAF
TRBJ1-2	TRBV2	ASSVGGFLNYGYT
TRBJ2-1	TRBV11-2	ASSFSATYNEQF
TRBJ2-3	TRBV4-3	ASSQGLQGGGDTQY
TRBJ2-2	TRBV10-1	ASSTDRDWTGELF
TRBJ1-2	TRBV7-9	ASSSLGRSAPYGYT
TRBJ2-7	TRBV2	ASRVDRDFYEQY
TRBJ2-1	TRBV11-3	ASSPGTSGMSGGEQF
TRBJ2-7	TRBV7-8	ASSKTGTGIYEQY